These 8 T cell receptor beta chains share one sample of origin, sequenced in a study of T cells after yellow fever vaccination. TCRdb fed the 5' RACE reads into MiXCR, producing one record per CDR3 protein. The sample holds hundreds of thousands of distinct CDR3 sequences, about 8.7% seen once. Sequenced here: PBMCs, sampled on the day of the first yellow fever vaccination. Every receptor here comes from a man aged 18 to 29 who received the YFV17D yellow fever vaccine.

The chain has TRBV7-3 and TRBJ1-2; 7 positions agree with TRBD1. This CDR3 spans 15 amino acids. Germline CDR1 reads SGHTA; CDR2 reads FQGTGA. The trim removed 5 bases at V and 8 bases at J, leaving 14 bases unmatched. The CDR3 DNA is TGTGCCAGCAGCCACGACAGGGTCGCCCCGGGAGGCTACACCTTC. Translating gives CASSHDRVAPGGYTF.

This clonotype has at least ten counts. The CDR3 protein is CASGPSNQPQHF. Written as DNA, the CDR3 is TGTGCTAGTGGACCGAGCAATCAGCCCCAGCATTTT. The chain combines TRBV12-5 with TRBJ1-5; D gene ambiguous. The CDR3 totals 12 residues. Trimming removed 6 bases at V and 1 base at J, with 4 bases between. The germline V gene has CDR1 LGHNT and CDR2 FRNRAP.

The rearrangement joins TRBV4-1 to TRBJ2-4; TRBD1 matches at 7 bases. V lost 1 base and J lost 6; bases outside the gene matches: 6. The CDR3 has 15 residues. The germline gives CDR1 MGHRA, CDR2 YSYEKL. This CDR3 is CASSQVRTGGNIQYF. As DNA, the CDR3 is TGCGCCAGCAGCCAAGTCCGGACAGGCGGAAACATTCAGTACTTC.

As regards this clonotype: This may come from a read error, since a much larger clone is one base off. The chain links TRBV11-2 to TRBJ2-3, with 10 bases lining up with TRBD2. Germline V lookup: CDR1 SGHAT, CDR2 FQNNGV. This CDR3 comprises 15 residues. V lost 6 bases and J lost 0; bases outside the gene matches: 3. CDR3 DNA: TGTGCCAGCAGACCACTAGCGGGGAGCACAGATACGCAGTATTTT. The encoded protein is CASRPLAGSTDTQYF.

The table lists this clonotype with many counts. CDR3 sequence: CASSLPGQRYEQYF. Here the CDR3 DNA reads TGTGCCAGTAGTCTCCCGGGACAGAGGTACGAGCAGTACTTC. The V call is TRBV19, the J call TRBJ2-7; 7 bases map to TRBD1. The CDR3 contains 14 residues. Trimming removed 5 bases from V and 4 bases from J; junction bases left unmatched: 8. CDR1 and CDR2 (germline): LNHDA, SQIVND (reference sequence).

In this sample, this clonotype turned up many times. This chain links TRBV5-1 with TRBJ1-1; TRBD1 might be the D (5 bases). Germline V gives CDR1 SGHRS, CDR2 YFSETQ. Deletions cut 0 bases from V and 1 base from J, with 10 bases between. The CDR3 extends over 15 amino acids. CDR3 in amino acids: CASSLGGAPNTEAFF. CDR3 coding DNA: TGCGCCAGCAGCTTGGGAGGGGCACCGAACACTGAAGCTTTCTTT.

This clonotype was counted between two and nine times. The chain carries TRBV19 and TRBJ2-6; 7 bases fit TRBD1. From germline, CDR1 is LNHDA and CDR2 SQIVND (reference sequence). Germline trimming cut 5 bases from V and 3 bases from J; bases unmatched to any gene: 4. The length of the CDR3 is 15 residues. The chain's CDR3 is CASSDRANGANVLTF. CDR3 nucleotides: TGTGCCAGTAGTGACAGGGCAAATGGGGCCAACGTCCTGACTTTC.

This clonotype came up once. The rearrangement uses TRBV10-3 and TRBJ2-5; 7 bases match TRBD1. CDR1 is ENHRY and CDR2 is SYGVKD in the germline V gene. This CDR3 contains 15 residues. Trimming cost V 0 bases and J 4 bases; bases outside gene matches: 5. The CDR3 sequence is CAISESTGIRETQYF. The CDR3 DNA reads as TGTGCCATCAGTGAGTCGACAGGGATTCGAGAGACCCAGTACTTC.